Below, 16 T cell receptor beta chains from the same sample are listed, as sequenced in a study of blood T cells in healthy people across ages. Alongside a J-beta primer mix, a sample-barcoded 5' primer served in a second PCR lasting about 7 to 11 cycles. TCRdb called the 5' RACE reads again in MiXCR, with one record for every CDR3 protein. Here the sample spans about 780,000 distinct CDR3 sequences, about half being singletons. The sequencing input was blood. The receptors stem from a man aged 80 or over in good health.

The table lists this clonotype with a few counts. This chain joins TRBV12-3 or TRBV12-4 and TRBJ2-1; D is ambiguous. Trimming shortened V by 6 bases and J by 11 bases, and 14 bases separated the two germline ends. The CDR3 covers 12 residues. The CDR3 is CASRQAVGKQFF. Written as DNA, the CDR3 is TGTGCCAGCAGGCAAGCAGTCGGCAAGCAGTTCTTC.

The chain carries TRBV10-3 and TRBJ2-3, with TRBD1 matching over 9 bases. The CDR3 extends over 15 amino acids. J gave up 6 bases and V 2 bases, and 6 bases lay outside the gene matches. Germline CDR1 and CDR2: ENHRY and SYGVKD. CDR3 bases: TGTGCCATCAGTGAGACGGGACAGGGTTTTGATACGCAGTATTTT. Translation: CAISETGQGFDTQYF.

The chain uses TRBV9 and TRBJ2-5, with TRBD2 matching 9 bases. With 3 bases clipped from V and 1 base from J, the junction kept 4 bases outside the gene matches. The CDR3 has 15 residues. CDR1 and CDR2 (germline): SGDLS, YYNGEE. As DNA, the CDR3 is TGTGCCAGCAGCGGCCAACTAGCGGGCCAAGAGACCCAGTACTTC. Protein sequence: CASSGQLAGQETQYF.

The CDR3 DNA follows: TGCGCCAGCAGCTTGGGACTAGCTGAGAATGAGCAGTACTTC. Protein product: CASSLGLAENEQYF. This chain uses TRBV5-1 with TRBJ2-5; 7 bases line up with TRBD2. Germline CDR1 reads SGHRS; CDR2 reads YFSETQ. The length of the CDR3 is 14 residues. With V trimmed by 0 bases and J by 11 bases, 10 bases remained unmatched.

This clonotype was seen at least ten times. This chain joins TRBV20-1 and TRBJ2-5; 7 bases line up with TRBD2. This CDR3 is built from 17 residues. V dropped 6 bases and J dropped 0; count of bases not matched to a gene: 16. In germline, CDR1 is DFQATT, CDR2 SNEGSKA (reference sequence). This CDR3 is CSATTSVPTKYQETQYF. CDR3 in DNA: TGCAGTGCAACTACTAGCGTCCCCACCAAGTACCAAGAGACCCAGTACTTC.

The chain couples TRBV7-2 to TRBJ2-5, with TRBD2 identical over 9 bases. CDR1 and CDR2 (germline): SGHTA, FQGNSA. The CDR3 spans 16 residues. V lost 5 bases and J lost 3; bases outside the gene matches: 10. The CDR3 spells CASSPGKLAGEETQYF. The CDR3 DNA reads as TGTGCCAGCAGCCCAGGGAAACTAGCGGGTGAAGAGACCCAGTACTTC.

This clonotype was observed a few times. The chain couples TRBV9 to TRBJ2-1; TRBD2 aligns across 7 bases. Per the germline V gene, CDR1 is SGDLS and CDR2 is YYNGEE. V shed 4 bases and J 4 bases; nucleotides not matched to a gene: 11. The CDR3 covers 16 residues. CDR3 loop: CASSSKRDGIYNEQFF. The CDR3 nucleotides read TGTGCCAGCAGCTCAAAGCGGGATGGGATTTACAATGAGCAGTTCTTC.

This clonotype was recorded a few times. This chain joins TRBV9 and TRBJ2-7; 9 nucleotides line up with TRBD2. V lost 3 bases and J lost 7; bases outside the gene matches: 8. The CDR3 sequence is 14 residues long. Germline V gene data show CDR1 as SGDLS and CDR2 as YYNGEE. The DNA of the CDR3 is TGTGCCAGCAGCGGGACTAGCGCCGTGCAAGAGCAGTACTTC. This sequence encodes CASSGTSAVQEQYF.

This clonotype was counted ten times or more. The chain uses TRBV11-2 and TRBJ2-3, with D possibly matching TRBD2 (5 bases). Germline V gives CDR1 SGHAT, CDR2 FQNNGV. With 7 bases removed from V and 0 bases from J, the gap between germline ends came to 26 bases. The CDR3 consists of 19 residues. The CDR3 region has the DNA TGTGCCAGCACTAGAAGAGTGGTAGCGTCGCCTACTAGCACAGATACGCAGTATTTT. Amino acid sequence: CASTRRVVASPTSTDTQYF.

Regarding this clonotype: One end of the junction varies from germline; a read error may be responsible. The rearrangement uses TRBV28 and TRBJ2-7; TRBD1 or TRBD2 may be the D gene (7 bases each). This CDR3 spans 14 amino acids. The germline V gene encodes CDR1 MDHEN and CDR2 SYDVKM. In nucleotides, the CDR3 is TGTACCAGCAGGGGGGGGCAGGGACTAAACGAGCAGTACTTC. Translated: CTSRGGQGLNEQYF. Supplemented by reference TRBV28 and TRBJ2-7, the full variable domain reads DVKVTQSSRYLVKRTGEKVFLECVQDMDHENMFWYRQDPGLGLRLIYFSYDVKMKEKGDIPEGYSVSREKKERFSLILESASTNQTSMYLCTSRGGQGLNEQYFGPGTRLTVT.

The V call is TRBV27, the J call TRBJ2-1, with TRBD1 matching 8 bases. The CDR3 extends over 15 amino acids. The V gene end was trimmed by 5 bases and the J gene end by 7 bases; junction bases not matched to a gene: 10. From germline, CDR1 is MNHEY and CDR2 SMNVEV (reference sequence). The CDR3 DNA is TGTGCCAGCAGTCCCAGGACAGGGTGGTGGAATGAGCAGTTCTTC. This encodes CASSPRTGWWNEQFF.

The rearrangement uses TRBV7-2 and TRBJ2-1; TRBD2 is a possible D gene (6 bases). Trimming took off 2 bases at V and 3 bases at J, with 11 bases between the two ends. This CDR3 comprises 15 residues. In germline, CDR1 is SGHTA, CDR2 FQGNSA. The CDR3 DNA follows: TGTGCCAGCAGCTTAATTGTTAGCGGCTACAATGAGCAGTTCTTC. Its translation is CASSLIVSGYNEQFF.

This chain uses TRBV20-1 with TRBJ1-5, with D uncertain. V shed 7 bases and J shed 9 bases, with 19 bases lying between them. Germline assignment: CDR1 DFQATT and CDR2 SNEGSKA (reference sequence). The CDR3 length is 13 residues. This chain's CDR3 is CSVKGSRSGPQHF. The DNA for the CDR3 is TGCAGTGTGAAAGGGTCTCGAAGTGGGCCCCAGCATTTT.

This sequence joins TRBV5-6 and TRBJ2-5; D perhaps matches TRBD1 (6 bases). The V gene's germline CDR1 is SGHDT and CDR2 YYEEEE. The CDR3 spans 14 residues. V was shortened by 4 bases and J by 1 base, with 11 bases between the two germline ends. CDR3 bases: TGTGCCAGCAGCCTGGGACACATCCAAGAGACCCAGTACTTC. Translation: CASSLGHIQETQYF.

Concerning this clonotype: The junction shows a germline mismatch at one end, possibly a read error. The rearrangement links TRBV7-2 to TRBJ1-5; D might be TRBD1 (5 bases). The CDR3 runs 16 residues. Germline V lookup: CDR1 SGHTA, CDR2 FQGNSA. CDR3 residues: CVSSLERQYSNQPQHF. CDR3 DNA sequence: TGTGTCAGCAGCTTAGAGCGACAGTATAGCAATCAGCCCCAGCATTTT.

This clonotype was recorded a few times. The chain links TRBV29-1 to TRBJ1-1; D possibly corresponds to TRBD1 (5 bases). Trimming cost V 4 bases and J 1 base, with 16 bases left between them. This CDR3 is built from 15 residues. Germline CDR1 is SQVTM and CDR2 is ANQGSEA. CDR3 in amino acids: CSVVAWGEANTEAFF. The CDR3 nucleotides are TGCAGCGTTGTGGCCTGGGGGGAGGCGAACACTGAAGCTTTCTTT.